This TCR beta chain is drawn from a study of blood T cells in healthy people across ages (dated by TCRdb to about 2015). Study-wide context: In model experiments, template switching captured about one uniquely barcoded TCR beta cDNA molecule for every two T cells. The study measured age-related changes in TCR beta repertoire diversity using deep sequencing normalized with unique cDNA molecular identifiers. To avoid experimental bias, donors of different ages were distributed randomly across sequencing lanes. For two donors (one aged 18 to 30 and one aged 80 or older), the study analyzed two additional independent replicas of 1 million unique cDNA reads from the same blood draw. The donors were split into four age groups: young (average 16 years), middle-aged (roughly 42), aged (approximately 59) and long-lived (more than 80). Results and caveats for the whole study, not just this receptor: Conclusive comparison of naive and antigen-experienced compartments was prevented by the profiling of bulk unsorted PBMCs. A strong correlation was found between observed TCR beta diversity and the percentage of naive T cells measured by flow cytometry. Because donor CMV infection status was unknown, age-related changes in expanded clonotypes were potentially confounded. As age increased, observed TCR beta diversity per million T cells dropped in a roughly linear way, and a significant reduction was already evident by age approximately 40. Total diversity estimates from one million sequenced T cells were considered lower bounds and underestimates. Compared with the aged group, more naive CD4+ T cells, fewer expanded clones and increased TCR diversity were shown by the long-lived group, suggesting age selection.

This clonotype showed up just a few times. Its antigen is unknown. Base quality data are lacking; no much larger clone is found one base away. The donors were some 39 Caucasian individuals from Russia, aged roughly 6 to 95 years, who were systemically healthy. Around 10 milliliters of peripheral blood were drawn from each donor into EDTA-treated Vacutainer tubes. Ficoll-Paque density-gradient centrifugation was used to isolate PBMCs, with at least 6.5 million per sample. Total RNA was extracted from PBMCs with Trizol reagent, with at least 6 micrograms obtained per sample. Naive CD45RAhigh/CD27high T cell percentages were measured by flow cytometry on a PBMC aliquot from every donor. Receptors were amplified or captured by 5' RACE. The data were produced on an Illumina HiSeq 2500. A second PCR of about 7 to 12 cycles was run with a J-beta primer mix and a sample-barcoded 5' primer. Each TCR beta cDNA molecule received a unique molecular identifier from a template-switch 5' adaptor carrying 12 random nucleotides. Each sample yielded at least 3 million CDR3-containing paired-end reads. First-strand cDNA was synthesized from all RNA with the Mint cDNA synthesis kit, primed by a TRBC-specific oligonucleotide. Following uracil-DNA glycosylase treatment, a first 18-cycle PCR with universal primers M1SS and BC2_uni_R was performed on all cDNA. In the authors' own workflow: Each sample was normalized by randomly selecting 1 million high-quality reads, each carrying a distinct molecular identifier. Instead of being binned into consensus sequences, reads with shared molecular identifiers were discarded. CDR3 identification, clonotype clustering and error correction used MiTCR with a Q25 quality threshold and the strictest error-elimination algorithm. A nonparametric unseen species model with Euler transformation was used to estimate a lower bound on total TCR beta diversity. TCRdb applied fastp at Q25 and MiXCR to the public reads, then kept only in-frame beta chains. Here each entry gathers all rows of one CDR3 protein and keeps the most common genes and DNA. The V and J calls come from TCRdb's annotation, not from the publication. Counted in this sample were some 1,500,000 distinct CDR3 sequences; less than 45% of them appeared once. In total, the top ten clones hold about 3.8% of the sample.

The CDR3 runs 15 residues from the cysteine to the phenylalanine. Only the CDR3 region is kept as DNA, spanning 45 bases read in frame from base 1. For CDR1 and CDR2, the germline V gene lists MGHRA and YSYEKL. The V end gives up 4 bases and the J end 2 bases, leaving 8 bases in the junction not matched to a gene. The chain uses TRBV4-1 and TRBJ2-7; a stretch of 7 junction bases matches TRBD1. Sequencing used blood. The clonotype was recovered from a woman between 18 and 29 years old in good health. The DNA sequence is given as TGCGCCAGCAGCCGATTCGGACAGGCGACCTACGAGCAGTACTTC. Translated, this is CASSRFGQATYEQYF.